The next 32 T cell receptor beta chains were all read from a single sample in a study of radiotherapy plus CTLA-4 blockade in lung cancer. The method was immunoSEQ multiplex PCR; TCRdb's version includes in-frame clones alone and lacks a portion of them. The sample lists around 85,000 clones; roughly 86% were seen once. The specimen was peripheral blood, collected from a patient treated with radiotherapy plus ipilimumab. Receptors originate from a human donor with non-small cell lung cancer who had a partial response to radiotherapy plus ipilimumab.

The chain recombines TRBV4-2 with TRBJ2-1; the match to TRBD2 covers 14 bases. V was pared by 2 bases and J by 8 bases, with 8 bases of the junction left unmatched. Germline V CDR1 and CDR2: LGHNA, YNFKEQ. The CDR3 runs 17 residues. The CDR3 loop reads CASSQPGTSGSFDEQFF. The DNA of the CDR3 is TGTGCCAGCAGCCAACCCGGGACTAGCGGGAGTTTCGATGAGCAGTTCTTC.

The chain uses TRBV7-2 and TRBJ2-1, with a tentative D call TRBD2 (5 bases). This CDR3 has 14 residues. V was clipped by 4 bases and J by 3 bases, with 10 bases between them. Per the germline V gene, CDR1 is SGHTA and CDR2 is FQGNSA. CDR3: CASSSGLFYNEQFF. The CDR3 DNA follows: TGTGCCAGCAGCTCTGGACTTTTCTACAATGAGCAGTTCTTC.

In its sample, this clone was seen once. V and J are TRBV5-4 and TRBJ2-5, with a possible D match to TRBD2 (7 bases). V lost 5 bases and J 5 bases, leaving 16 bases between the germline ends. CDR1 and CDR2 from the germline V gene are SGHNT and YYREEE (reference sequence). The CDR3 is made up of 14 amino acids. DNA for the CDR3: TGTGCCAGCAGATTACAACAGGGAGGGGAGACCCAGTACTTC. Protein product: CASRLQQGGETQYF.

The J gene is TRBJ1-5, the V gene TRBV19, with D possibly TRBD1 on 5 matching bases. The CDR3 is 14 residues long. Trimming stripped 3 bases from V and 1 base from J, with 7 bases between. CDR1 is LNHDA, CDR2 SQIVND, per germline (reference sequence). The CDR3 here is CASSISGSNQPQHF. CDR3 nucleotides: TGTGCCAGTAGTATTTCAGGGAGCAATCAGCCCCAGCATTTT.

The J gene is TRBJ2-7, the V gene TRBV20-1; D is undetermined. The CDR3 covers 11 residues. CDR1 and CDR2 from the germline V gene are DFQATT and SNEGSKA (reference sequence). Trimming stripped 3 bases from V and 4 bases from J, with 7 bases between. Written as DNA, the CDR3 is TGCAGTGCTAGGAGCATTTACGAGCAGTACTTC. Residues: CSARSIYEQYF.

This sequence joins TRBV2 and TRBJ2-7; maybe TRBD2 (5 bases). Germline V gene lookup returns CDR1 SNHLY and CDR2 FYNNEI. Trimming cost V 4 bases and J 6 bases, with 7 bases left between them. The CDR3 runs 11 residues. The CDR3 region has the DNA TGTGCCAGCAGTGTACGGGGCGAGCAGTACTTC. Protein product: CASSVRGEQYF.

The chain joins TRBV13 to TRBJ1-2; 11 nucleotides align to TRBD1. There are 16 residues in the CDR3. J lost 4 bases, V lost 1 base, and 5 bases had no gene match. CDR1 PRHDT and CDR2 FYEKMQ come from the germline V gene (reference sequence). As DNA, the CDR3 is TGTGCCAGCAGCTTAGTAGGACAGGGGGCCTTCTATGGCTACACCTTC. Translation gives CASSLVGQGAFYGYTF.

The chain carries TRBV6-5 and TRBJ1-2; TRBD1 aligns across 7 bases. The trim removed 5 bases at V and 2 bases at J, leaving 5 bases unmatched. The CDR3 sequence is 14 residues long. From germline, CDR1 is MNHEY and CDR2 SVGAGI. The chain's CDR3 is CASSAGTANYGYTF. In nucleotides, the CDR3 is TGTGCCAGCAGTGCAGGGACAGCCAACTATGGCTACACCTTC.

This chain connects TRBV23-1 to TRBJ2-3; 8 bases map to TRBD2. TRBV23-1 is sorted into the ORF group, with uncertain function. V was clipped by 11 bases and J by 5 bases; unmatched bases: 9. The CDR3 is made up of 13 amino acids. The CDR3 DNA follows: TGCGCCGTTCAAGCGGGAGTGGAAGATACGCAGTATTTT. Translating it yields CAVQAGVEDTQYF.

This clone came up a few times. The chain recombines TRBV28 with TRBJ2-4, with 9 nucleotides matching TRBD2. V lost 2 bases, J lost 7 bases, and 6 bases stayed unmatched. Germline CDR1 reads MDHEN; CDR2 reads SYDVKM. There are 15 residues in the CDR3. The CDR3 region has the DNA TGTGCCAGCAGTTTAAGCGGGAGCGGGGGGAACATTCAGTACTTC. It encodes CASSLSGSGGNIQYF.

On this clone: In the same sample, other DNA sequences code for this CDR3. This chain connects TRBV7-9 to TRBJ1-1, with D perhaps matching TRBD1 (6 bases). Germline assignment: CDR1 SEHNR and CDR2 FQNEAQ (reference sequence). This CDR3 spans 14 amino acids. Trimming cost V 3 bases and J 1 base, with 9 bases left between them. The CDR3 spells CASSLETGNTEAFF. CDR3 nucleotides: TGTGCCAGCAGCTTGGAGACAGGGAACACTGAAGCTTTCTTT.

The chain is built from TRBV28 and TRBJ1-2, with 7 nucleotides matching TRBD1. The CDR3 sequence is 13 residues long. V lost 4 bases, J lost 2 bases, and 1 base stayed unmatched. Germline V gives CDR1 MDHEN, CDR2 SYDVKM. This CDR3 is CASSSRGNYGYTF. For the CDR3, the DNA is TGTGCCAGCAGTTCCAGGGGGAACTATGGCTACACCTTC.

J is TRBJ1-3 and V is TRBV18; D possibly corresponds to TRBD1 (5 bases). The V end lost 5 bases, the J end lost 0 bases, and 11 bases lay between the germline ends. The CDR3 is 15 residues long. From germline, CDR1 is KGHSH and CDR2 LQKENI. The CDR3 loop is CASSSDTISGNTIYF. The CDR3 nucleotides read TGTGCCAGCTCATCGGACACGATCTCTGGAAACACCATATATTTT.

The rearrangement uses TRBV2 and TRBJ2-7; 9 bases align to TRBD2. This CDR3 contains 14 residues. Germline CDR1 is SNHLY and CDR2 is FYNNEI. The ends lost 7 bases at V and 4 bases at J; junction bases unmatched: 8. CDR3 residues: CASTRLAETYEQYF. In nucleotides, the CDR3 is TGTGCCAGCACCCGACTAGCGGAAACTTACGAGCAGTACTTC.

V usage is TRBV7-2 and J usage is TRBJ2-7; tentatively, D is TRBD2 (5 bases). CDR3 length: 13 residues. Germline values: CDR1 SGHTA, CDR2 FQGNSA. V was cut by 8 bases and J by 6 bases, with 17 bases left in between. The CDR3 nucleotides are TGTGCCAGCGGACCGGACTCCTTCGGCGAGCAGTACTTC. As protein: CASGPDSFGEQYF.

This chain joins TRBV6-4 and TRBJ2-3; D uncertain. The CDR3 runs to 13 residues. Trimming took off 5 bases at V and 1 base at J, with 7 bases between the two ends. The germline V gene encodes CDR1 MRHNA and CDR2 SNTAGT. DNA of the CDR3: TGTGCCAGCAGTCCCACGGGCACAGATACGCAGTATTTT. This translates into CASSPTGTDTQYF.

This sequence joins TRBV30 and TRBJ2-7, with D perhaps matching TRBD1 (5 bases). Trimming shortened V by 0 bases and J by 5 bases, and 23 bases separated the two germline ends. In germline, CDR1 is GTSNPN, CDR2 SVGIG (reference sequence). This CDR3 contains 17 residues. CDR3 sequence: CAWSVPPVGRRLHEQYF. The DNA of the CDR3 is TGTGCCTGGAGTGTACCCCCGGTGGGGCGGAGACTGCACGAGCAGTACTTC.

This chain links TRBV7-2 with TRBJ2-3, with 8 bases matching TRBD2. This CDR3 is built from 15 residues. Germline V gene data show CDR1 as SGHTA and CDR2 as FQGNSA. Trimming took 4 bases from V and 5 from J; bases not matched to a gene: 8. For the CDR3, the DNA is TGTGCCAGCAGCTGGCGAGCGGGAGAACGAGATACGCAGTATTTT. The encoded protein is CASSWRAGERDTQYF.

Details on this clone: The identical CDR3 is also encoded by other nucleotide sequences in the sample. The V and J genes are TRBV5-1 and TRBJ1-1, with D possibly TRBD1 on 6 matching bases. The germline V gene encodes CDR1 SGHRS and CDR2 YFSETQ. Between the trimmed V and J ends, which lost 1 base and 5 bases, there was a span of 12 bases. The CDR3 is 14 residues long. The CDR3 DNA reads as TGCGCCAGCAGCTTGACAGGGAGGGGAACTGAAGCTTTCTTT. Protein product: CASSLTGRGTEAFF.

There are a few counts of this clone. The chain employs TRBV7-9 and TRBJ1-4; D is possibly TRBD1 (6 bases). From germline, CDR1 is SEHNR and CDR2 FQNEAQ (reference sequence). The CDR3 is made up of 16 amino acids. The germline V and J ends were trimmed by 4 bases and 0 bases, with 12 bases remaining between them. The CDR3 sequence: CASSWDNRATNEKLFF. Here the CDR3 DNA reads TGTGCCAGCAGCTGGGACAACCGGGCAACTAATGAAAAACTGTTTTTT.

This chain links TRBV6-1 with TRBJ1-1, with 7 bases fitting TRBD1. The CDR3 length is 13 residues. After removal of 6 bases from V and 8 bases from J, the junction contained 9 bases not matched to a gene. Germline V gene sequence: CDR1 MNHNS, CDR2 SASEGT. Here the CDR3 reads CASSPMGTAEAFF. The CDR3 nucleotides are TGTGCCAGCAGCCCGATGGGGACAGCAGAAGCTTTCTTT.

V usage is TRBV28 and J usage is TRBJ1-2, with TRBD1 matching over 10 bases. This CDR3 spans 15 amino acids. Trimming took 5 bases from V and 4 from J; bases not matched to a gene: 7. Per germline, CDR1 MDHEN and CDR2 SYDVKM. The DNA for the CDR3 is TGTGCCAGCAGTGGCCAGGGACAGGGGCCCTATGGCTACACCTTC. Amino acid sequence: CASSGQGQGPYGYTF.

V usage is TRBV7-6 and J usage is TRBJ2-2; D possibly corresponds to TRBD2 (6 bases). The CDR3 runs to 17 residues. Germline CDR1 SGHVS, CDR2 FNYEAQ. V was trimmed by 1 base and J by 5 bases, leaving 17 bases between them. CDR3 coding DNA: TGTGCCAGCAGCTTAGTCCCAGCGAGGGGAGGAACCGGGGAGCTGTTTTTT. Encoded protein: CASSLVPARGGTGELFF.

The chain combines TRBV28 with TRBJ2-1; D gene ambiguous. The germline V gene encodes CDR1 MDHEN and CDR2 SYDVKM. The CDR3 has 14 amino acids. V lost 3 bases and J lost 9, with 15 bases in between. CDR3 sequence (DNA): TGTGCCAGCAGTTTCCGGATTAGTAGGAGTGAGCAGTTCTTC. It encodes CASSFRISRSEQFF.

This sequence joins TRBV19 and TRBJ1-3, with D perhaps matching TRBD1 (6 bases). This CDR3 spans 15 amino acids. Germline values: CDR1 LNHDA, CDR2 SQIVND (reference sequence). V was cut by 8 bases and J by 4 bases, with 18 bases left in between. In nucleotides, the CDR3 is TGTGCCAGTGCTACAGGGACGGTCTCGGGAAACACCATATATTTT. Translating it yields CASATGTVSGNTIYF.

V and J are TRBV7-8 and TRBJ2-1, with TRBD1 matching over 9 bases. Germline V gives CDR1 SGHVS, CDR2 FQNEAQ. The CDR3 is made up of 17 amino acids. V trimming: 5 bases; J trimming: 1 base; junction bases outside the gene matches: 9. The CDR3 DNA reads TGTGCCAGCAGCCCGTACGGACAGGGGTGGTCCTACAATGAGCAGTTCTTC. It yields the protein CASSPYGQGWSYNEQFF.

The chain recombines TRBV6-1 with TRBJ2-7; a possible D gene is TRBD1 (5 bases). Germline CDR1 reads MNHNS; CDR2 reads SASEGT. With 11 bases removed from V and 7 bases from J, the gap between germline ends came to 18 bases. This CDR3 comprises 12 residues. The DNA for the CDR3 is TGTGCCGGCGCGACGGAACAGGTGGAGCAGTACGTC. Amino acids: CAGATEQVEQYV.

A single count supports this clone. This chain connects TRBV5-1 to TRBJ1-2; the match to TRBD1 covers 9 bases. The CDR3 is 15 residues long. With 4 bases clipped from V and 1 base from J, the junction kept 5 bases outside the gene matches. CDR1 is SGHRS and CDR2 is YFSETQ in the germline V gene. DNA of the CDR3: TGCGCCAGCAGCATTACAGGGGGCGGTAACTATGGCTACACCTTC. Protein product: CASSITGGGNYGYTF.

This clone occurred once. The rearrangement links TRBV2 to TRBJ1-4, with no clear D. Per the germline V gene, CDR1 is SNHLY and CDR2 is FYNNEI. CDR3 length: 13 residues. V was pared by 2 bases and J by 8 bases, with 9 bases between. CDR3 region: CASSENAREKLFF. The CDR3 bases are TGTGCCAGCAGTGAAAACGCGCGGGAAAAACTGTTTTTT.

The table lists this clone with a few counts. V usage is TRBV4-1 and J usage is TRBJ2-1, with 7 bases matching TRBD2. V was clipped by 1 base and J by 8 bases; unmatched bases: 11. The length of the CDR3 is 16 residues. Per germline, CDR1 MGHRA and CDR2 YSYEKL. The CDR3 loop reads CASSQAPAGAGYEQFF. The CDR3 nucleotides read TGCGCCAGCAGCCAAGCTCCGGCGGGAGCTGGCTATGAGCAGTTCTTC.

V gene TRBV6-1 combines with J gene TRBJ1-2; TRBD1 matches at 8 bases. Trimming at V came to 2 bases and at J to 2 bases, leaving 4 bases not matched to a gene. Looked up from germline, CDR1 is MNHNS and CDR2 is SASEGT. This CDR3 region has 15 residues. The CDR3 sequence: CASSETGGINYGYTF. In nucleotides, the CDR3 is TGTGCCAGCAGTGAAACAGGGGGGATCAACTATGGCTACACCTTC.

This clone was detected only once. This chain joins TRBV5-1 and TRBJ2-3, with D perhaps TRBD2 (5 bases). Between the trimmed V and J ends, which lost 0 bases and 0 bases, there was a span of 14 bases. The length of the CDR3 is 17 residues. CDR1 and CDR2 (germline): SGHRS, YFSETQ. CDR3 loop: CASSLALLAPSTDTQYF. Written as DNA, the CDR3 is TGCGCCAGCAGCTTGGCCTTATTAGCGCCAAGCACAGATACGCAGTATTTT.